This record covers a single TCR beta chain. Treatment given: 15 to 20 received Ad26.COV2.S at low or high dose, single or two shots; about 5 received placebo; per-sample allocation not given. Each sample was drawn 63 days after the first injection (of vaccine or placebo). Sequencing used immunoSEQ multiplex PCR; TCRdb keeps in-frame clones, though not all of them. The sample shows roughly 420,000 clones, around nine tenths of them seen only once. The data belong to a study of Ad26.COV2.S vaccination and SARS-CoV-2 variants. For the study at large: Each vaccinee took Ad26.COV2.S intramuscularly, once or twice 56 days apart.

The material sequenced was peripheral blood, taken in a trial of Ad26.COV2.S vaccine versus placebo. This TCR was recovered from a person aged 18 to 59 who received the Ad26.COV2.S COVID-19 vaccine or a placebo.

The CDR3 reads CASSAGTGTDTQYF. The CDR3 coding sequence is TGTGCCAGCTCCGCCGGGACAGGGACAGATACGCAGTATTTT. V and J are TRBV6-5 and TRBJ2-3, with 9 bases aligning to TRBD1. Germline CDR1 and CDR2: MNHEY and SVGAGI. CDR3 length: 14 residues. Trimming at V came to 8 bases and at J to 3 bases, leaving 6 bases not matched to a gene.